This T cell receptor beta chain was captured by sequencing in a study of EBV T-cell therapy then PD-1 blockade in nasopharyngeal carcinoma. The CDR3 length is 14 residues. Trimming removed 0 bases at V and 3 bases at J, with 9 bases between. Germline V gene data show CDR1 as LGHNA and CDR2 as YSLEER. Details on this clone: Antigen specificity is unknown.

Treatment here: AdE1-LMPpoly-expanded autologous EBV-specific T-cell therapy followed by anti-PD-1 nivolumab. Clones were read by immunoSEQ multiplex PCR, and TCRdb kept only the in-frame ones, dropping some. The sample has approximately 23,000 clones; roughly four fifths are singletons. The genes are TRBV4-3 and TRBJ2-7; D might be TRBD2 (6 bases). The specimen comprised CD8+ T cells from blood, sampled at day -245 from a patient whose treatment included autologous EBV-specific T cells and nivolumab. This TCR came from a man aged 40-55 years with nasopharyngeal carcinoma. The CDR3 protein is CASSQDSGVYEQYF. The DNA for the CDR3 is TGCGCCAGCAGCCAAGATTCGGGGGTCTACGAGCAGTACTTC.